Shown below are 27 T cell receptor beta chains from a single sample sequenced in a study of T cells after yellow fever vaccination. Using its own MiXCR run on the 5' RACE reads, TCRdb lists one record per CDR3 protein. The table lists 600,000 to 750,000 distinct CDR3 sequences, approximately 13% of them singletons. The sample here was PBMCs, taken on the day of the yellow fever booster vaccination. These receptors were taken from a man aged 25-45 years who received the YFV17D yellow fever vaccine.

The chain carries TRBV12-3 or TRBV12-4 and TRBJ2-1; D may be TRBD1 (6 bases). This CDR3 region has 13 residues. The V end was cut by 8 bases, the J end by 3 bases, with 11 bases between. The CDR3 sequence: CASGPGHYNEQFF. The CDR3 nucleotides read TGTGCCAGCGGTCCGGGACACTACAATGAGCAGTTCTTC.

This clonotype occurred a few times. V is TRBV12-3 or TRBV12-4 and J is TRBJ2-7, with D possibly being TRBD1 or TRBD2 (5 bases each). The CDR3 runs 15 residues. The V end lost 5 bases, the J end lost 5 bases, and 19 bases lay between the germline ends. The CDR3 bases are TGTGCCAGCAGTGCCGGGGCGCTGGCAAGGGACGAGCAGTACTTC. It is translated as CASSAGALARDEQYF.

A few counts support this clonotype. CDR3 residues: CASEGYSGTGYNEQFF. The DNA for the CDR3 is TGTGCCAGCGAGGGATATAGCGGGACTGGGTACAATGAGCAGTTCTTC. The rearrangement joins TRBV25-1 to TRBJ2-1, with TRBD2 identical over 8 bases. The germline gives CDR1 MGHDK, CDR2 SYGVNS. The CDR3 is made up of 16 amino acids. V was pared by 8 bases and J by 4 bases, with 13 bases of the junction left unmatched. Based on the CDR3 plus reference TRBV25-1 and TRBJ2-1, the full variable domain is EADIYQTPRYLVIGTGKKITLECSQTMGHDKMYWYQQDPGMELHLIHYSYGVNSTEKGDLSSESTVSRIRTEHFPLTLESARPSHTSQYLCASEGYSGTGYNEQFFGPGTRLTVL.

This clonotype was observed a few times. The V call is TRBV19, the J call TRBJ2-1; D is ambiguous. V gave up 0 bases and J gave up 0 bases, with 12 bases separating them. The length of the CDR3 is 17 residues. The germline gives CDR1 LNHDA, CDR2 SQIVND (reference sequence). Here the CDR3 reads CASSIDQRVSSYNEQFF. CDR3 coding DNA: TGTGCCAGTAGTATAGATCAGCGTGTTAGCTCCTACAATGAGCAGTTCTTC.

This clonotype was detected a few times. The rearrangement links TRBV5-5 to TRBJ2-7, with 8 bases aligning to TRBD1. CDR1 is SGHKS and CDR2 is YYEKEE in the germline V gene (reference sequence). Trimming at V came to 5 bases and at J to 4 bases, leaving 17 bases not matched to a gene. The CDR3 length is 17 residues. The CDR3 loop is CASSTTQGALFGYEQYF. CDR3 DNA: TGTGCCAGCAGTACCACTCAGGGGGCGCTTTTTGGATACGAGCAGTACTTC.

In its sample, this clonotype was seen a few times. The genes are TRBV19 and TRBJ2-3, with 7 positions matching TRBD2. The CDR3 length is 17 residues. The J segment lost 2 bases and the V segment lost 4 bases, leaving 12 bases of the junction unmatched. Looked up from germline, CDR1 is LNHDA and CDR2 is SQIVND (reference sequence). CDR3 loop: CASSTSMAGASTDTQYF. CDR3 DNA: TGTGCCAGTAGTACCTCCATGGCGGGAGCTTCCACAGATACGCAGTATTTT.

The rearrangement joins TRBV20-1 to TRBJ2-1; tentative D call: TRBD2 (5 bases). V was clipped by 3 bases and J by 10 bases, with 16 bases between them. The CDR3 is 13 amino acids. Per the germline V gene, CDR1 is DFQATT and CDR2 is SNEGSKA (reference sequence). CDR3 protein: CSASWTPRTEQFF. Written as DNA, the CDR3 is TGCAGTGCTAGTTGGACTCCCCGCACGGAGCAGTTCTTC.

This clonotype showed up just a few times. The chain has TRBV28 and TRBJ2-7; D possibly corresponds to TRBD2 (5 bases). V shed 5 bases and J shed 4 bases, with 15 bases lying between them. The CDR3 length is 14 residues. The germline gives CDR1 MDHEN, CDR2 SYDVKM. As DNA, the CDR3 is TGTGCCAGCAGTGCTCAGCCGAGGGAATACGAGCAGTACTTC. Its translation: CASSAQPREYEQYF. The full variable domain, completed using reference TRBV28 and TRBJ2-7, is DVKVTQSSRYLVKRTGEKVFLECVQDMDHENMFWYRQDPGLGLRLIYFSYDVKMKEKGDIPEGYSVSREKKERFSLILESASTNQTSMYLCASSAQPREYEQYFGPGTRLTVT.

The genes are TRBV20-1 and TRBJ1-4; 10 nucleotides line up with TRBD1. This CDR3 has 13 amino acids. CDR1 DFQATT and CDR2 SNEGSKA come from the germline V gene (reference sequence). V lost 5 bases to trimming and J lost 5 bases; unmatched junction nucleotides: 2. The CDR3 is CSARDRGNEKLFF. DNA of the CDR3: TGCAGTGCTCGGGACAGGGGAAATGAAAAACTGTTTTTT.

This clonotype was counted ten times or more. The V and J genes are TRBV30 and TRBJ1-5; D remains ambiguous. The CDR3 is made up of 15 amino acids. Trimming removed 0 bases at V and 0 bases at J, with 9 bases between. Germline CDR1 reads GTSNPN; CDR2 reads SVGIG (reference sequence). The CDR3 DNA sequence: TGTGCCTGGAGTGTAAAACACCTTAGCAATCAGCCCCAGCATTTT. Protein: CAWSVKHLSNQPQHF.

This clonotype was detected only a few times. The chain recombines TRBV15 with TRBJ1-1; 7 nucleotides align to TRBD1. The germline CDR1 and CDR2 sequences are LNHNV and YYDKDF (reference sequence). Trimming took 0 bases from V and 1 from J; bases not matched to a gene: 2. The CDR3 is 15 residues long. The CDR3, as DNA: TGTGCCACCAGCAGAGATACAGGGGCGAACACTGAAGCTTTCTTT. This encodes CATSRDTGANTEAFF. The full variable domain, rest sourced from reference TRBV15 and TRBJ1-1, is DAMVIQNPRYQVTQFGKPVTLSCSQTLNHNVMYWYQQKSSQAPKLLFHYYDKDFNNEADTPDNFQSRRPNTSFCFLDIRSPGLGDTAMYLCATSRDTGANTEAFFGQGTRLTVV.

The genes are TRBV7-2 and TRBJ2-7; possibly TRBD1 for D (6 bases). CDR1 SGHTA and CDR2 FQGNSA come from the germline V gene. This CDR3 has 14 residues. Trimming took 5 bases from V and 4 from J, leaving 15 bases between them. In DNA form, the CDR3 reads TGTGCCAGCAGCGATCAGGGGACCTTTTACGAGCAGTACTTC. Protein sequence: CASSDQGTFYEQYF.

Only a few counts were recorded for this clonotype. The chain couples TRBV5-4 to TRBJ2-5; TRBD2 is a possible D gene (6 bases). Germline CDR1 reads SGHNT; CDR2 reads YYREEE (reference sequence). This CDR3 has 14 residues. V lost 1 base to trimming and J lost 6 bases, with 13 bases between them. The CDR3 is CASSLRIGGQTQYF. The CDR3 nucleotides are TGTGCCAGCAGCTTGCGAATCGGGGGTCAGACCCAGTACTTC.

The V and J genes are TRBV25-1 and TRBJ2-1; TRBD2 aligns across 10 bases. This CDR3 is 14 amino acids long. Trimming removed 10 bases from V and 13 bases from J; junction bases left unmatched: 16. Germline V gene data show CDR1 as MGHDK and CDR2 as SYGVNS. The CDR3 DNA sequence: TGTGCCAACACAGAACCTACTAGCGGGATTGAACAGTTCTTC. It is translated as CANTEPTSGIEQFF.

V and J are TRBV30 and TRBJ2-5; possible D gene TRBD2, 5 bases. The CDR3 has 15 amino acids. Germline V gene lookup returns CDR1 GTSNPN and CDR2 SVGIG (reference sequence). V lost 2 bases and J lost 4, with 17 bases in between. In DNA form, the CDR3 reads TGTGCCTGGAGTCTCCTCAACGTGGGAGCAGAGACCCAGTACTTC. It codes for CAWSLLNVGAETQYF.

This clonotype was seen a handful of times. The CDR3 DNA follows: TGTGCCAGCAGCTTAGCGACAACTCAAGAGACCCAGTACTTC. This sequence encodes CASSLATTQETQYF. This sequence joins TRBV7-2 and TRBJ2-5; no firm D call. The CDR3 covers 14 residues. Trimming took 0 bases from V and 2 from J, leaving 7 bases between them. Germline-derived CDR1 and CDR2 are SGHTA and FQGNSA. Full variable domain (outside the CDR3, taken from reference TRBV7-2 and TRBJ2-5): GAGVSQSPSNKVTEKGKDVELRCDPISGHTALYWYRQSLGQGLEFLIYFQGNSAPDKSGLPSDRFSAERTGGSVSTLTIQRTQQEDSAVYLCASSLATTQETQYFGPGTRLLVL.

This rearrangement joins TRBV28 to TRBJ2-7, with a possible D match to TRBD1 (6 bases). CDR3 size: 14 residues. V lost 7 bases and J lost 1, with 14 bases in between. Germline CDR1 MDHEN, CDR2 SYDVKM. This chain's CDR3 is CASIGQPSSYEQYF. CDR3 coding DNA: TGTGCCAGCATTGGACAGCCGAGTTCCTACGAGCAGTACTTC.

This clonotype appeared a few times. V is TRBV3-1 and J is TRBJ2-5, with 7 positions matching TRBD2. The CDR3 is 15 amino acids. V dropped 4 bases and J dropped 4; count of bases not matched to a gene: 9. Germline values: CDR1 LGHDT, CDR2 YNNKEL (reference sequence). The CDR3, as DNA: TGTGCCAGCAGCCCCTTGTGGGAGGGCCGAGAGACCCAGTACTTC. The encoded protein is CASSPLWEGRETQYF.

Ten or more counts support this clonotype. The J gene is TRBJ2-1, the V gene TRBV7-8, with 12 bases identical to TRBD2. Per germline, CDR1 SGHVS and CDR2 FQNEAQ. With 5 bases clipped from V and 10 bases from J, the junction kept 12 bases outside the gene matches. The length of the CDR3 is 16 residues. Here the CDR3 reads CASSRGWTSGTLEQFF. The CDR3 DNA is TGTGCCAGCAGCCGAGGATGGACTAGCGGGACGTTAGAGCAGTTCTTC.

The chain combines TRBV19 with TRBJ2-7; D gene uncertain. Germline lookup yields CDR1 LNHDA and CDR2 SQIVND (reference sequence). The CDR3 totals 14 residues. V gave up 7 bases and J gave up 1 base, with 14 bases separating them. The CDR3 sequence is CASKRVGSSYEQYF. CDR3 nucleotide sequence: TGTGCCAGTAAACGGGTGGGTTCTTCCTACGAGCAGTACTTC.

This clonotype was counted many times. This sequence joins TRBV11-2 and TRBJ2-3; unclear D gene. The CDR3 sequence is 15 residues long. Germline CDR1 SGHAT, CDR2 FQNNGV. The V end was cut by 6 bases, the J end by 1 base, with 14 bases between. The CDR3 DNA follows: TGTGCCAGCAGATATTCTAGTGGCCGCACAGATACGCAGTATTTT. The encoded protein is CASRYSSGRTDTQYF. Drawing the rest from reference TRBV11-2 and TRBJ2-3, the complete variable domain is EAGVAQSPRYKIIEKRQSVAFWCNPISGHATLYWYQQILGQGPKLLIQFQNNGVVDDSQLPKDRFSAERLKGVDSTLKIQPAKLEDSAVYLCASRYSSGRTDTQYFGPGTRLTVL.

This chain's CDR3 is CATSGGTAGGYEQYF. The CDR3 DNA reads TGTGCCACCAGTGGAGGGACAGCCGGGGGGTACGAGCAGTACTTC. The genes are TRBV24-1 and TRBJ2-7; D tentatively reads TRBD1 or TRBD2 (7 bases each). This CDR3 is built from 15 residues. The V end was cut by 5 bases, the J end by 4 bases, with 17 bases between. CDR1 KGHDR and CDR2 SFDVKD come from the germline V gene.

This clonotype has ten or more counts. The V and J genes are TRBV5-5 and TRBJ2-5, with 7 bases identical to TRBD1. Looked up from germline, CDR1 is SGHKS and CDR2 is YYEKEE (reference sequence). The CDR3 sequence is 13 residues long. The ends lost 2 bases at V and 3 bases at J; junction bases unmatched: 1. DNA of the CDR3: TGTGCCAGCAGCTTTACAGGGGAAGAGACCCAGTACTTC. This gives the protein CASSFTGEETQYF.

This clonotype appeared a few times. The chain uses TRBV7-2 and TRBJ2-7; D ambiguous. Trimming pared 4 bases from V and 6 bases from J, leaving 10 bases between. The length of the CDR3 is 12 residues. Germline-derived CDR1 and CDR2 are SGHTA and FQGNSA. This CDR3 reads CASSSTGIEQYF. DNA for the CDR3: TGTGCCAGCAGCTCCACCGGAATCGAGCAGTACTTC.

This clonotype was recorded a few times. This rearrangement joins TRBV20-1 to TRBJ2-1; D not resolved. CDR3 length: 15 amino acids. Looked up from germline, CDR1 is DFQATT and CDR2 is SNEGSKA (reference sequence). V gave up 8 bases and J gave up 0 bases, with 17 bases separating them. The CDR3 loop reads CSTLGGQSSYNEQFF. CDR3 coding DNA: TGCAGTACCTTAGGCGGTCAGAGCTCCTACAATGAGCAGTTCTTC.

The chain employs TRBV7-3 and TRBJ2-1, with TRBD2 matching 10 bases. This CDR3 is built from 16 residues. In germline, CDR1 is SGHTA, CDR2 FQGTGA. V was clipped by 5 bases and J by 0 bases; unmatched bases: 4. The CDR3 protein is CASSIAGGNSYNEQFF. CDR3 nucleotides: TGTGCCAGCAGCATAGCGGGAGGCAACTCCTACAATGAGCAGTTCTTC.

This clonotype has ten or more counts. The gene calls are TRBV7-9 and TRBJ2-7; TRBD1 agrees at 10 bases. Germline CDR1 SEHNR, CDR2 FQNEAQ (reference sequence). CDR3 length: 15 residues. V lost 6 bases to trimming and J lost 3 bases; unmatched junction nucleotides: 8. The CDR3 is CASSAADRGVYEQYF. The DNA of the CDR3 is TGTGCCAGCAGTGCGGCGGACAGGGGGGTCTACGAGCAGTACTTC.